This T cell receptor (beta chain) was identified during a study of blood T cell repertoires in COVID-19. Study details: Acute and convalescent COVID-19 samples came from the United States, Italy and Spain.

This clone has at least ten counts. Trimming took 0 bases from V and 5 from J; bases not matched to a gene: 4. CDR3 length: 16 amino acids. CDR1 is KGHDR and CDR2 is SFDVKD in the germline V gene. TCRdb's copy holds only in-frame clones and misses some; the assay was immunoSEQ multiplex PCR. The table lists under 200,000 clones, 82% of them singletons. This TCR was recovered from a man aged 60 to 69 who had recovered from COVID-19. The specimen sequenced was PBMCs or T cells enriched from blood (not recorded which). This chain links TRBV24-1 with TRBJ2-3; TRBD2 agrees at 10 bases. In DNA, the CDR3 is TGTGCCACCAGTGATTTGACTAGCGGGGCTGTAGATACGCAGTATTTT. It is translated as CATSDLTSGAVDTQYF.